This T cell receptor beta chain originates from a study of identical twins. TCRdb re-derived calls from the 5' RACE reads in MiXCR, one entry per CDR3 protein. The repertoire has around 480,000 distinct CDR3 sequences, 14% of them found once; the top ten carry roughly 0.56%. This same sample was also taken into another study, of yellow fever vaccine responses in identical twins.

The sequenced sample was CD4+ T cells sorted from blood. The clonotype was recovered from a woman aged 18-30 years in good health.

The CDR3 region has the DNA TGTGCCACCAGTGATACTGGACCCTTGAGGGGGCCCCAGCATTTT. Protein sequence: CATSDTGPLRGPQHF. The rearrangement uses TRBV24-1 and TRBJ1-5; the D gene is possibly TRBD1 (5 bases). Looked up from germline, CDR1 is KGHDR and CDR2 is SFDVKD. This CDR3 has 15 residues. The V end lost 3 bases, the J end lost 9 bases, and 17 bases lay between the germline ends.